These T cell receptor beta chains were read from a single sample in a study of response to subunit inactivated influenza vaccine. TCRdb reanalysed the RT-PCR reads using MiXCR and keeps one entry per CDR3 protein. The data contain 400,000 to 550,000 distinct CDR3 sequences, around 25% of them seen just once; the ten biggest clones take up less than 2.5%. The source material was CD4+ T cells sorted from PBMCs, sampled about 5 days after vaccination. Receptors originate from a man aged 50-59 years who received an inactivated influenza vaccine. CDR3s include the opening cysteine and the closing phenylalanine or tryptophan. D genes are given only for firm matches. Size is omitted from some rows. Given values are once, few, many or a class for expanded clones.

D	J	size	V	DNA	CDR3
TRBD2	TRBJ2-1	-	TRBV12-3/TRBV12-4	TGTGCCAGCACTTTAGGGACTAGCGGGAGTATGAATGAGCAGTTCTTC	CASTLGTSGSMNEQFF
TRBD1	TRBJ1-1	-	TRBV10-3	TGTGCCATCGGCTCATCAACAGGGGCCAACACTGAAGCTTTCTTT	CAIGSSTGANTEAFF
-	TRBJ1-2	few	TRBV6-1	TGTGCCAGCAGTGATTCCCGCCCTTCCTATGGCTACACCTTC	CASSDSRPSYGYTF
TRBD2	TRBJ2-5	-	TRBV7-8	TGTGCCAGCAGCCCTCGGGGGGGAGTGACCCAGTACTTC	CASSPRGGVTQYF
TRBD1	TRBJ2-2	-	TRBV20-1	TGCAGTGCTACTAAAACAGGGGGGAACACCGGGGAGCTGTTTTTT	CSATKTGGNTGELFF
-	TRBJ2-7	-	TRBV7-2	TGTGCCAGCAGCACGACTGGCCCTATGGCCACCTACGAGCAGTACTTC	CASSTTGPMATYEQYF
-	TRBJ2-2	few	TRBV4-3	TGCGCCAGCAGCCAAGAATGGTCGGGCGCCGGGGAGCTGTTTTTT	CASSQEWSGAGELFF
-	TRBJ1-1	-	TRBV5-1	TGCGCCAGCAGCTTGGAAAAGCTAATGAACACTGAAGCTTTCTTT	CASSLEKLMNTEAFF
-	TRBJ2-1	few	TRBV7-2	TGTGCCAGCAGCTTTTTGTCGAGCTCCTACAATGAGCAGTTCTTC	CASSFLSSSYNEQFF
TRBD2	TRBJ2-3	-	TRBV20-1	TGCAGTGCTAGTGATAGCGGGGGGGCGTCGAATTGGTATACGCAGTATTTT	CSASDSGGASNWYTQYF
-	TRBJ2-7	-	TRBV6-2/TRBV6-3	TGTGCCAGCAGCAGGAGACGGGGTGGAGACGAGCAGTACTTC	CASSRRRGGDEQYF
-	TRBJ2-3	many	TRBV7-2	TGTGCCAGCAGCTTATCCCGCACAGATACGCAGTATTTT	CASSLSRTDTQYF
TRBD2	TRBJ2-5	-	TRBV20-1	TGCAGTGCTTATCTAGCGGGAGCGAACCAAGAGACCCAGTACTTC	CSAYLAGANQETQYF
-	TRBJ2-2	many	TRBV12-3/TRBV12-4	TGTGCCAGCAGTTTACGTGGATGGGGCACCGGGGAGCTGTTTTTT	CASSLRGWGTGELFF
-	TRBJ1-1	few	TRBV7-2	TGTGCCAGCAGCTTACAGGGAAGGATGAACACTGAAGCTTTCTTT	CASSLQGRMNTEAFF
TRBD1	TRBJ2-7	-	TRBV7-9	TGTGCCAGCAGGTGGGGACAGGGGACCGAGCAGTACTTC	CASRWGQGTEQYF
TRBD1	TRBJ2-3	few	TRBV5-4	TGTGCCAGCAGCCCAATCGACAGGGGCACAGATACGCAGTATTTT	CASSPIDRGTDTQYF
TRBD2	TRBJ2-3	few	TRBV5-5	TGTGCCAGCAGCTTACTAATCGGGGGGGCCACAGATACGCAGTATTTT	CASSLLIGGATDTQYF
-	TRBJ1-3	-	TRBV5-8	TGTGCCAGCAACCTTGTTGGATTGGGGGACGGAAACACCATATATTTT	CASNLVGLGDGNTIYF
-	TRBJ2-5	-	TRBV20-1	TGCAGTGCTAGAGATCGGGGGTGGGGCAAAGAGACCCAGTACTTC	CSARDRGWGKETQYF
-	TRBJ2-6	few	TRBV7-9	TGTGCCAGCACCGACATAAGGGGCTCTGGGGCCAACGTCCTGACTTTC	CASTDIRGSGANVLTF
TRBD2	TRBJ2-3	few	TRBV24-1	TGTGCCACCAGTGACCCAACCTGGACTAGCGGTAGCACAGATACGCAGTATTTT	CATSDPTWTSGSTDTQYF
-	TRBJ2-1	-	TRBV6-2/TRBV6-3	TGTGCCATCGGGTGGGATGAGCAGTTCTTC	CAIGWDEQFF
-	TRBJ1-1	-	TRBV29-1	TGCAGCGTTGACCCGGGTTACACTGAAGCTTTCTTT	CSVDPGYTEAFF
-	TRBJ1-3	few	TRBV12-3/TRBV12-4	TGTGCCAGCAGTCCACCGGGACACCTGAGACCTGGAAACACCATATATTTT	CASSPPGHLRPGNTIYF
TRBD2	TRBJ2-5	few	TRBV20-1	TGCAGTGCCCCGCCGATCTTTCTAGCGGGGGTAGAGACCCAGTACTTC	CSAPPIFLAGVETQYF
TRBD2	TRBJ2-7	-	TRBV6-2/TRBV6-3	TGTGCCAGCGGCAAACCACCTAGCGGGACCGCCTACGAGCAGCACTTC	CASGKPPSGTAYEQHF
-	TRBJ1-2	few	TRBV4-2	TGTGCCAGCAGCCAAGAATACAGGAGAACTCATGGCTACACCTTC	CASSQEYRRTHGYTF
TRBD2	TRBJ2-1	-	TRBV19	TGTGCCAGTAGAGAAACTAGCGGGAGGCCATATGAGCAGTTCTTC	CASRETSGRPYEQFF
-	TRBJ2-1	few	TRBV14	TGTGCCAGCAGCCGTGTATCCGGGACTTATGAGTTCTTC	CASSRVSGTYEFF
-	TRBJ1-5	-	TRBV6-1	TGTGCCAGCACGGAGACTCTCTCTCAGCCCCAGCATTTT	CASTETLSQPQHF